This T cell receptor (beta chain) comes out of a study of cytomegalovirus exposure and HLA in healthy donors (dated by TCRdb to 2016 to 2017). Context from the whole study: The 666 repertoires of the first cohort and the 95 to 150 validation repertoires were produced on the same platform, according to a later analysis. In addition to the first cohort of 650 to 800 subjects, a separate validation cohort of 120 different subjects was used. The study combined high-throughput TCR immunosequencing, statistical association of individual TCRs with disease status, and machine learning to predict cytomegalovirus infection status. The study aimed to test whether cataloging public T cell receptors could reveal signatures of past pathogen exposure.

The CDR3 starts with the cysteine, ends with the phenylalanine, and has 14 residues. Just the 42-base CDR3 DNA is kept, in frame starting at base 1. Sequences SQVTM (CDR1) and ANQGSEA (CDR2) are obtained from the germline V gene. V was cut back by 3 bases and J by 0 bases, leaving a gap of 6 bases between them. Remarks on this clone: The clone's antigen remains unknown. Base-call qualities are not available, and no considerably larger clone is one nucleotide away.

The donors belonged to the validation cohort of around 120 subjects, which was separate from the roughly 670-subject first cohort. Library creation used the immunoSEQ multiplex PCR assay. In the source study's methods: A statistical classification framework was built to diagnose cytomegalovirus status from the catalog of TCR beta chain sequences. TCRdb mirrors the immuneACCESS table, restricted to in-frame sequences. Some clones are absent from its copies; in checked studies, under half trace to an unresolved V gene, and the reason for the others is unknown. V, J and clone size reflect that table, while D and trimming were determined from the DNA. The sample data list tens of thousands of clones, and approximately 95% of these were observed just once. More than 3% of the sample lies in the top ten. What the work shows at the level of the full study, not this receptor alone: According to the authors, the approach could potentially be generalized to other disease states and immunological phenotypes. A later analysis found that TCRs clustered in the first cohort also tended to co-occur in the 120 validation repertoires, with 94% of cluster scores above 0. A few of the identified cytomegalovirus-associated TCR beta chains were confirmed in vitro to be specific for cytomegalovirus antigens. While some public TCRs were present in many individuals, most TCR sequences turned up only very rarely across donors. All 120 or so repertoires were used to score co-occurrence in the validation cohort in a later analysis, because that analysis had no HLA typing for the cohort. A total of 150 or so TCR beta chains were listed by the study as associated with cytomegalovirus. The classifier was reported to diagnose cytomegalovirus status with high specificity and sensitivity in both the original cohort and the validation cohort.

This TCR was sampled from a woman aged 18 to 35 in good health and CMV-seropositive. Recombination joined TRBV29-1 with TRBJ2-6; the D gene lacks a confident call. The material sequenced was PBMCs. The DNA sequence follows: TGCAGCGTTGAGCTAGGCTCTGGGGCCAACGTCCTGACTTTC. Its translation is CSVELGSGANVLTF.